This record covers a single T cell receptor (beta chain). V was pared by 2 bases and J by 1 base, with 7 bases between. This CDR3 is built from 14 residues. Per the germline V gene, CDR1 is KGHDR and CDR2 is SFDVKD. This record belongs to a study of blood T cell repertoires in COVID-19. Study-wide background: T cells, B-cell-depleted T cells, or PBMCs provided the cDNA or gDNA that served as material.

The repertoire was sequenced with immunoSEQ multiplex PCR; TCRdb's copy has only in-frame clones and lacks some. The profile shows around 280,000 clones, more than 75% of them singletons. The receptor was isolated from a woman aged 25-40 years who had recovered from COVID-19. The V and J genes are TRBV24-1 and TRBJ1-1; no firm D call. Sequencing was performed on peripheral blood. CDR3 DNA: TGTGCCACCAGTGATTATCCAGGGAACACTGAAGCTTTCTTT. Its translation is CATSDYPGNTEAFF.